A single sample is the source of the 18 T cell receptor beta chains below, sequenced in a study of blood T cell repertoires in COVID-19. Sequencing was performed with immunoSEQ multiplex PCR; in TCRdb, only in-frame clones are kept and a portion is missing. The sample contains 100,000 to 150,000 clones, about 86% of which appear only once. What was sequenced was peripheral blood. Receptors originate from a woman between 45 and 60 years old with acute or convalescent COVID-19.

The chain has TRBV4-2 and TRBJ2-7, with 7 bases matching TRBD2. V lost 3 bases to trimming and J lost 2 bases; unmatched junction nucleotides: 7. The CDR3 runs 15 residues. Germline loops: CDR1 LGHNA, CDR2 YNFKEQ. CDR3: CASSQSTSGAYEQYF. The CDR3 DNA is TGTGCCAGCAGCCAGTCAACCAGCGGGGCCTACGAGCAGTACTTC.

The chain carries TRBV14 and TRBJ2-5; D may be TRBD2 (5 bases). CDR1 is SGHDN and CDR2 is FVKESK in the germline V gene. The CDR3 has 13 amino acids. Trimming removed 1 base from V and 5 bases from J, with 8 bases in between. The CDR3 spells CASSQGRGETQYF. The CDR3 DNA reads TGTGCCAGCAGCCAAGGCCGAGGGGAGACCCAGTACTTC.

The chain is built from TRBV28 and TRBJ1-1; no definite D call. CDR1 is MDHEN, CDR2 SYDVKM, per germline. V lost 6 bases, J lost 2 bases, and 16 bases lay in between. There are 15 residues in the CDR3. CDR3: CASRSAGSDNTEAFF. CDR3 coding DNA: TGTGCCAGCAGGTCGGCCGGGTCAGATAACACTGAAGCTTTCTTT. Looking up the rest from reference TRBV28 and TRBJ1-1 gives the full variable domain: DVKVTQSSRYLVKRTGEKVFLECVQDMDHENMFWYRQDPGLGLRLIYFSYDVKMKEKGDIPEGYSVSREKKERFSLILESASTNQTSMYLCASRSAGSDNTEAFFGQGTRLTVV.

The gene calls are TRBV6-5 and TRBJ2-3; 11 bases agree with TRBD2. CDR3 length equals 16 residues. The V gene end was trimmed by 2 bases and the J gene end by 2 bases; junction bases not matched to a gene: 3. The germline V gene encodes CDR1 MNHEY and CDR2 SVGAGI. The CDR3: CASSYGSGGVTDTQYF. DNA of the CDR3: TGTGCCAGCAGTTACGGTAGCGGGGGGGTCACAGATACGCAGTATTTT.

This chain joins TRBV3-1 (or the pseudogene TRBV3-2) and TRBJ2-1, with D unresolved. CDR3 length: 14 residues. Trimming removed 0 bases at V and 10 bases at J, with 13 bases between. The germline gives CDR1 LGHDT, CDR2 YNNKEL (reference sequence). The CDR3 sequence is CASSQDREVGEQFF. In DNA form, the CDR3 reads TGTGCCAGCAGCCAAGATCGAGAGGTTGGCGAGCAGTTCTTC.

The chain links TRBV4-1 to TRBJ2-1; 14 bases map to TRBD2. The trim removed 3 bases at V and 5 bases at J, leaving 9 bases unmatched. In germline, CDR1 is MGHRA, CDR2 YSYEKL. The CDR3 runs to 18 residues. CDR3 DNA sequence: TGCGCCAGCAGCCAGACTGAGAGACTAGCGGGAGGGGACAATGAGCAGTTCTTC. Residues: CASSQTERLAGGDNEQFF.

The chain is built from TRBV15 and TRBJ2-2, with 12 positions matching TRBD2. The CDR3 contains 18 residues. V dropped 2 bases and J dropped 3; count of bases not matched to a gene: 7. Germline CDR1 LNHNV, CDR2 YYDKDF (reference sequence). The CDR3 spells CATSRPRGLAGYTGELFF. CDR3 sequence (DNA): TGTGCCACCAGCAGACCTCGGGGACTAGCGGGTTACACCGGGGAGCTGTTTTTT. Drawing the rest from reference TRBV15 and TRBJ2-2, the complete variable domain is DAMVIQNPRYQVTQFGKPVTLSCSQTLNHNVMYWYQQKSSQAPKLLFHYYDKDFNNEADTPDNFQSRRPNTSFCFLDIRSPGLGDTAMYLCATSRPRGLAGYTGELFFGEGSRLTVL.

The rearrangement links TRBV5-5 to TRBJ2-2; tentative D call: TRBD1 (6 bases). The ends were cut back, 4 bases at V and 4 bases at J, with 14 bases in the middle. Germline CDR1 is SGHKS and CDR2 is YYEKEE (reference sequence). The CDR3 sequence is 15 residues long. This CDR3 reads CASSLNRVATGELFF. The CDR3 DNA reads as TGTGCCAGCAGCCTGAACAGGGTGGCCACCGGGGAGCTGTTTTTT.

CDR3 region: CASSLEAGTSTDTQYF. The CDR3 nucleotides are TGCGCCAGCAGCTTGGAAGCAGGGACTAGCACAGATACGCAGTATTTT. The rearrangement links TRBV5-1 to TRBJ2-3; perhaps TRBD2 as D (6 bases). The CDR3 is 16 residues long. Germline V gene lookup returns CDR1 SGHRS and CDR2 YFSETQ. V dropped 0 bases and J dropped 0 bases, with 11 bases sitting between them.

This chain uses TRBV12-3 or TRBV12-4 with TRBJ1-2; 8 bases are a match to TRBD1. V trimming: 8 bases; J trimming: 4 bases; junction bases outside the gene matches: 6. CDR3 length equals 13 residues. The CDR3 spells CASGPDRGYGYTF. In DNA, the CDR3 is TGTGCCAGCGGACCCGACAGGGGCTATGGCTACACCTTC.

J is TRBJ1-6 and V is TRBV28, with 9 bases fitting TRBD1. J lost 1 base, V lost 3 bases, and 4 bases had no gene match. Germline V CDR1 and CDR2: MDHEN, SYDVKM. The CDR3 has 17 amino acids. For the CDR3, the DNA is TGTGCCAGCAGTTTTGGGACAGGGCGTTCCTATAATTCACCCCTCCACTTT. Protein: CASSFGTGRSYNSPLHF.

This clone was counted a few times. The CDR3 sequence is CSARYRAEAFF. The CDR3 nucleotides are TGCAGTGCTAGATACAGGGCTGAAGCTTTCTTT. The V call is TRBV20-1, the J call TRBJ1-1; tentative D call: TRBD1 (6 bases). The CDR3 consists of 11 residues. V dropped 2 bases and J dropped 6 bases, with 7 bases sitting between them. Germline loops: CDR1 DFQATT, CDR2 SNEGSKA (reference sequence).

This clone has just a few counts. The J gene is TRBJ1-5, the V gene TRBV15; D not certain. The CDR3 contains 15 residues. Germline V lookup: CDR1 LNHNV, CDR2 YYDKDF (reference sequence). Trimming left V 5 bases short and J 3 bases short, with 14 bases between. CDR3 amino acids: CATSPGNFFNQPQHF. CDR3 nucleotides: TGTGCCACCAGCCCGGGGAACTTTTTCAATCAGCCCCAGCATTTT. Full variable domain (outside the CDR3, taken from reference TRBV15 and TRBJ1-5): DAMVIQNPRYQVTQFGKPVTLSCSQTLNHNVMYWYQQKSSQAPKLLFHYYDKDFNNEADTPDNFQSRRPNTSFCFLDIRSPGLGDTAMYLCATSPGNFFNQPQHFGDGTRLSIL.

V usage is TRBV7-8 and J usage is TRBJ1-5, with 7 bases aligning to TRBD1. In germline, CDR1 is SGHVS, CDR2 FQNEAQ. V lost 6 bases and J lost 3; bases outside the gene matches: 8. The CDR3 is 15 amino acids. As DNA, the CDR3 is TGTGCCAGCAGTTACGGGACAGTAGCCAATCAGCCCCAGCATTTT. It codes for CASSYGTVANQPQHF.

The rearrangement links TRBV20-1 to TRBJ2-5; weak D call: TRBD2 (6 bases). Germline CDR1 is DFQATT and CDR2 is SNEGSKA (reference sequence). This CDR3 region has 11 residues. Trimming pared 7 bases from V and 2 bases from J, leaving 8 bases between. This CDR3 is CSGREQETQYF. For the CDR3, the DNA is TGCAGTGGTCGGGAGCAAGAGACCCAGTACTTC.

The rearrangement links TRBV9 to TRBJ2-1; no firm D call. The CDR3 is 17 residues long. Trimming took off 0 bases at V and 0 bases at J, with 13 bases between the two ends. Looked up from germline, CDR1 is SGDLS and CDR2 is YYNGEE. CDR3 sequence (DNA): TGTGCCAGCAGCGTAGCTACCCAGGTGAGCTCCTACAATGAGCAGTTCTTC. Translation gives CASSVATQVSSYNEQFF.

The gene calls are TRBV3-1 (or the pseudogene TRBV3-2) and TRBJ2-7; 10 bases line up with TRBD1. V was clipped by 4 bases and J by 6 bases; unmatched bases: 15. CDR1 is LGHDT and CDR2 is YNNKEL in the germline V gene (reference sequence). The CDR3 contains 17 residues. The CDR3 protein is CASSRPPGQGSTSEQYF. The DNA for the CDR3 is TGTGCCAGCAGCCGACCTCCGGGACAGGGGTCCACGTCCGAGCAGTACTTC.

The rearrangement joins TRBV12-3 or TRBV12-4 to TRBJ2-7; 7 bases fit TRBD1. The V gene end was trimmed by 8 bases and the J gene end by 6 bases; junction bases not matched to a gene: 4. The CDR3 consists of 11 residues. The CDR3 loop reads CASGPGGEQYF. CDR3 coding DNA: TGTGCCAGCGGACCAGGGGGCGAGCAGTACTTC.